This entry lists 25 T cell receptor beta chains sequenced from one sample in a study of beta chain features in type 1 diabetes. Expressed TCRB transcripts were sequenced after all isolated RNA was converted to cDNA. Libraries were prepared by immunoSEQ multiplex PCR; TCRdb keeps only in-frame clonotypes and omits some of them. In the table there are about 130,000 clones, about a tenth of which are singletons. Sequenced sample: central memory CD4+ T cells from blood. Source of these receptors: a man aged 18 to 29 in good health.

This clone was counted a single time. The V call is TRBV4-1, the J call TRBJ2-4; D is unclear. The length of the CDR3 is 14 residues. The germline gives CDR1 MGHRA, CDR2 YSYEKL. V lost 0 bases, J lost 1 base, and 4 bases lay in between. The CDR3 region has the DNA TGCGCCAGCAGCCAAGACCCGGCCAAAAACATTCAGTACTTC. It translates to CASSQDPAKNIQYF.

This clone showed up just a few times. This chain joins TRBV28 and TRBJ1-2; the D is unclear. Trimming pared 2 bases from V and 4 bases from J, leaving 8 bases between. Germline-derived CDR1 and CDR2 are MDHEN and SYDVKM. CDR3 length: 13 residues. CDR3 nucleotide sequence: TGTGCCAGCAGTTTACGGGCGGGCTATGGCTACACCTTC. It specifies CASSLRAGYGYTF.

CDR3 region: CASSQGAVQYNEQFF. DNA for the CDR3: TGCGCCAGCAGCCAAGGAGCGGTTCAGTACAATGAGCAGTTCTTC. The genes are TRBV4-3 and TRBJ2-1; D may be TRBD2 (5 bases). The CDR3 contains 15 residues. Germline loops: CDR1 LGHNA, CDR2 YSLEER. Trimming took off 1 base at V and 4 bases at J, with 11 bases between the two ends.

V gene TRBV11-3 combines with J gene TRBJ2-7, with 10 bases matching TRBD1. After removal of 5 bases from V and 6 bases from J, the junction contained 7 bases not matched to a gene. The CDR3 sequence is 14 residues long. From germline, CDR1 is SGHNT and CDR2 YENEEA. CDR3 residues: CASSAGTGVREQYF. Here the CDR3 DNA reads TGTGCCAGCAGCGCCGGGACAGGGGTCCGCGAGCAGTACTTC.

This clone was recorded a few times. This chain links TRBV27 with TRBJ2-2, with TRBD2 matching over 16 bases. The CDR3 loop spans 19 amino acids. Germline trimming cut 5 bases from V and 1 base from J; bases unmatched to any gene: 7. Germline V lookup: CDR1 MNHEY, CDR2 SMNVEV (reference sequence). The CDR3 sequence is CASSPTGLAGGLNTGELFF. DNA for the CDR3: TGTGCCAGCAGTCCGACGGGACTAGCGGGGGGGTTGAACACCGGGGAGCTGTTTTTT.

V is TRBV14 and J is TRBJ1-4, with TRBD1 as a possible D gene (5 bases). Trimming removed 5 bases from V and 7 bases from J, with 14 bases in between. The CDR3 covers 14 residues. The germline V gene has CDR1 SGHDN and CDR2 FVKESK. The CDR3 region has the DNA TGTGCCAGCAGCTCCTGGACAACCGGTGAAAAACTGTTTTTT. It encodes CASSSWTTGEKLFF.

This clone was detected only a few times. J is TRBJ1-2 and V is TRBV6-5, with D unclear. The CDR3 sequence is 12 residues long. Germline CDR1 and CDR2: MNHEY and SVGAGI. The ends were cut back, 6 bases at V and 2 bases at J, with 7 bases in the middle. CDR3 loop: CASSRENYGYTF. The CDR3 nucleotides read TGTGCCAGCAGCCGGGAGAACTATGGCTACACCTTC.

This clone was counted at least ten times. The rearrangement joins TRBV5-1 to TRBJ2-1, with 8 positions matching TRBD2. CDR1 SGHRS and CDR2 YFSETQ come from the germline V gene. The V and J ends lost 2 bases and 5 bases, in that order; junction bases with no gene match: 9. There are 16 residues in the CDR3. As DNA, the CDR3 is TGCGCCAGCAGCTTCGCTGGGCGGGGGGACCACAATGAGCAGTTCTTC. This encodes CASSFAGRGDHNEQFF.

In its sample, this clone was seen a few times. The chain recombines TRBV9 with TRBJ2-7; perhaps TRBD1 as D (6 bases). The CDR3 is 14 amino acids. The V end was cut by 3 bases, the J end by 5 bases, with 15 bases between. Germline loops: CDR1 SGDLS, CDR2 YYNGEE. CDR3 amino acids: CASSAHREGNEQYF. In DNA, the CDR3 is TGTGCCAGCAGCGCCCACAGGGAAGGCAACGAGCAGTACTTC.

The chain carries TRBV7-3 and TRBJ2-3, with 11 nucleotides matching TRBD2. Germline CDR1 and CDR2: SGHTA and FQGTGA. Trimming removed 5 bases from V and 2 bases from J; junction bases left unmatched: 9. The CDR3 covers 17 residues. The CDR3 nucleotides read TGTGCCAGCAGCCTAGTCATAGCGGGGGGGTACACAGATACGCAGTATTTT. It specifies CASSLVIAGGYTDTQYF.

The gene calls are TRBV5-4 and TRBJ2-3; TRBD1 matches at 12 bases. Germline CDR1 SGHNT, CDR2 YYREEE (reference sequence). The CDR3 has 15 residues. V lost 4 bases to trimming and J lost 5 bases; unmatched junction nucleotides: 5. CDR3 sequence: CASSTRDRGRDTQYF. The CDR3 DNA reads as TGTGCCAGCAGCACCCGGGACAGGGGGCGAGATACGCAGTATTTT.

The chain couples TRBV10-3 to TRBJ2-3, with TRBD2 identical over 10 bases. Germline-derived CDR1 and CDR2 are ENHRY and SYGVKD. This CDR3 comprises 17 residues. The V and J ends lost 2 bases and 4 bases, in that order; junction bases with no gene match: 9. CDR3 DNA: TGTGCCATCAGTGAGCGTGTCAGCGGGGGGGCCCCAGATACGCAGTATTTT. Its protein product is CAISERVSGGAPDTQYF.

This clone was picked up a small number of times. The DNA for the CDR3 is TGTGCCTGGTCCCACGGGACAGCGACCTACGAGCAGTACTTC. Translated: CAWSHGTATYEQYF. The chain is built from TRBV30 and TRBJ2-7, with 7 bases matching TRBD1. Germline lookup yields CDR1 GTSNPN and CDR2 SVGIG (reference sequence). Trimming at V came to 5 bases and at J to 2 bases, leaving 9 bases not matched to a gene. This CDR3 comprises 14 residues.

There are a few counts of this clone. This rearrangement joins TRBV4-1 to TRBJ2-7; 7 bases are a match to TRBD1. This CDR3 is built from 15 residues. Germline V gene lookup returns CDR1 MGHRA and CDR2 YSYEKL. The J segment lost 4 bases and the V segment lost 4 bases, leaving 10 bases of the junction unmatched. The CDR3 region is CASSPSQGRVYEQYF. In DNA, the CDR3 is TGCGCCAGCAGCCCATCACAGGGGAGAGTGTACGAGCAGTACTTC.

This clone was seen repeatedly, ten times or more. In nucleotides, the CDR3 is TGTGCCAGTAGTCTGGGACAGGCAATCGATGAGCAGTTCTTC. This translates into CASSLGQAIDEQFF. This chain connects TRBV19 to TRBJ2-1, with TRBD1 matching 8 bases. The length of the CDR3 is 14 residues. Germline V gene data show CDR1 as LNHDA and CDR2 as SQIVND (reference sequence). Trimming cost V 5 bases and J 8 bases; bases outside gene matches: 8.

Here the CDR3 DNA reads TGCAGCGTCAAATCGGGACTAGCGGCCAATGAGCAGTTCTTC. Its protein is CSVKSGLAANEQFF. This chain uses TRBV29-1 with TRBJ2-1; 11 bases agree with TRBD2. This CDR3 is 14 amino acids long. The germline gives CDR1 SQVTM, CDR2 ANQGSEA. After removal of 6 bases from V and 6 bases from J, the junction contained 7 bases not matched to a gene.

The gene calls are TRBV4-2 and TRBJ1-5; D gene ambiguous. V was trimmed by 0 bases and J by 3 bases, leaving 18 bases between them. This CDR3 comprises 18 residues. Germline lookup yields CDR1 LGHNA and CDR2 YNFKEQ. In DNA, the CDR3 is TGTGCCAGCAGCCAAGATCTAGCGGGCAGGCAAACCAATCAGCCCCAGCATTTT. As protein: CASSQDLAGRQTNQPQHF.

This clone was counted only a few times. This chain links TRBV2 with TRBJ1-2; D possibly corresponds to TRBD1 (6 bases). This CDR3 has 14 residues. The germline V gene has CDR1 SNHLY and CDR2 FYNNEI. Trimming removed 6 bases at V and 8 bases at J, with 19 bases between. The CDR3 DNA is TGTGCCAGCAGCGTAACTACAGGGTTTGGAGGCTACACCTTC. It yields the protein CASSVTTGFGGYTF. The full variable domain, with the rest looked up from reference TRBV2 and TRBJ1-2, is EPEVTQTPSHQVTQMGQEVILRCVPISNHLYFYWYRQILGQKVEFLVSFYNNEISEKSEIFDDQFSVERPDGSNFTLKIRSTKLEDSAMYFCASSVTTGFGGYTFGSGTRLTVV.

V is TRBV4-3 and J is TRBJ2-7; 11 bases are shared with TRBD2. J lost 2 bases, V lost 1 base, and 4 bases had no gene match. The CDR3 is 16 residues long. CDR1 is LGHNA and CDR2 is YSLEER in the germline V gene. The CDR3 DNA reads as TGCGCCAGCAGCCAAGTACTAGCGGGAGCGCCCTACGAGCAGTACTTC. It yields the protein CASSQVLAGAPYEQYF.

This clone has only a few counts. The chain links TRBV7-2 to TRBJ2-1, with D hard to call. CDR1 is SGHTA and CDR2 is FQGNSA in the germline V gene. This CDR3 spans 16 amino acids. Trimming cost V 2 bases and J 6 bases, with 17 bases left between them. The CDR3 DNA reads TGTGCCAGCAGCTTAAATGGGCAGCATTTCGGCAATGAGCAGTTCTTC. Protein: CASSLNGQHFGNEQFF. Full variable domain (remainder filled in from reference TRBV7-2 and TRBJ2-1): GAGVSQSPSNKVTEKGKDVELRCDPISGHTALYWYRQSLGQGLEFLIYFQGNSAPDKSGLPSDRFSAERTGGSVSTLTIQRTQQEDSAVYLCASSLNGQHFGNEQFFGPGTRLTVL.

The chain employs TRBV7-9 and TRBJ1-2; D is perhaps TRBD1 (5 bases). Germline CDR1 reads SEHNR; CDR2 reads FQNEAQ (reference sequence). The V and J ends lost 1 base and 5 bases respectively, with 14 bases between them. This CDR3 is built from 15 residues. CDR3 coding DNA: TGTGCCAGCAGCTTAGAAGGGGCAGGCGGTTATGGCTACACCTTC. This codes for CASSLEGAGGYGYTF.

The chain employs TRBV6-5 and TRBJ1-2, with 7 bases lining up with TRBD1. The trim removed 6 bases at V and 7 bases at J, leaving 11 bases unmatched. CDR3 size: 14 residues. Germline lookup yields CDR1 MNHEY and CDR2 SVGAGI. CDR3 residues: CASRRREGAGGYTF. The CDR3 nucleotides are TGTGCCAGCAGACGCCGAGAGGGGGCGGGTGGCTACACCTTC.

The chain is built from TRBV7-8 and TRBJ2-5; possible D gene TRBD2, 5 bases. The CDR3 covers 14 residues. The V gene's germline CDR1 is SGHVS and CDR2 FQNEAQ. V lost 0 bases to trimming and J lost 7 bases, with 12 bases between them. The CDR3 protein is CASSLAPSRGTQYF. The CDR3 nucleotides read TGTGCCAGCAGCTTAGCGCCCAGCCGGGGGACCCAGTACTTC. Based on the CDR3 plus reference TRBV7-8 and TRBJ2-5, the full variable domain is GAGVSQSPRYKVAKRGQDVALRCDPISGHVSLFWYQQALGQGPEFLTYFQNEAQLDKSGLPSDRFFAERPEGSVSTLKIQRTQQEDSAVYLCASSLAPSRGTQYFGPGTRLLVL.

This clone has a handful of counts. The V gene is TRBV30, the J gene TRBJ2-1, with TRBD2 identical over 12 bases. V was clipped by 3 bases and J by 10 bases; unmatched bases: 10. The CDR3 loop spans 15 amino acids. In germline, CDR1 is GTSNPN, CDR2 SVGIG (reference sequence). The CDR3 DNA reads as TGTGCCTGGAGAAGGGCTAGCGGGGGGGCCTTGGAGCAGTTCTTC. Translating it yields CAWRRASGGALEQFF.

The chain links TRBV30 to TRBJ2-5, with 16 bases fitting TRBD2. The CDR3 has 17 residues. CDR1 GTSNPN and CDR2 SVGIG come from the germline V gene (reference sequence). The ends lost 3 bases at V and 4 bases at J; junction bases unmatched: 8. The CDR3: CAWSQGLAGGHGETQYF. The CDR3, as DNA: TGTGCCTGGAGCCAGGGACTAGCGGGGGGGCATGGAGAGACCCAGTACTTC.